This T cell receptor beta chain was sequenced for a study of OX40 agonist ivuxolimab in advanced cancers. Looking at the study overall: Cancers in dose escalation were hepatocellular, melanoma, renal cell and head and neck. Mean age 60 years, range about 20 to 79; 82.7% male. General study results and limits: Partial responders at 0.1-3.0 mg/kg had among the lowest clonal expansion.

The table came from immunoSEQ multiplex PCR; TCRdb's copy has only in-frame clones and leaves some out. Seen here are just over 35,000 clones, less than 85% observed once, and the top ten hold around 18%. CDR1 and CDR2 from the germline V gene are MDHEN and SYDVKM. The CDR3 is 15 amino acids. The junction had 9 bases not matched to a gene; V was cut back by 7 bases and J by 1 base. About this clone itself: Its specificity is not known.

The sequence was obtained from an adult with an advanced solid tumor such as melanoma, head and neck, liver or kidney cancer. J is TRBJ1-2 and V is TRBV28; TRBD1 matches at 7 bases. The sample in question was CD4+ or CD8+ T cells sorted from blood, obtained in a trial of the OX40 agonist ivuxolimab. The CDR3 coding sequence is TGTGCCAGCATCCCCTTGACAGGGATTAACTATGGCTACACCTTC. It codes for CASIPLTGINYGYTF.